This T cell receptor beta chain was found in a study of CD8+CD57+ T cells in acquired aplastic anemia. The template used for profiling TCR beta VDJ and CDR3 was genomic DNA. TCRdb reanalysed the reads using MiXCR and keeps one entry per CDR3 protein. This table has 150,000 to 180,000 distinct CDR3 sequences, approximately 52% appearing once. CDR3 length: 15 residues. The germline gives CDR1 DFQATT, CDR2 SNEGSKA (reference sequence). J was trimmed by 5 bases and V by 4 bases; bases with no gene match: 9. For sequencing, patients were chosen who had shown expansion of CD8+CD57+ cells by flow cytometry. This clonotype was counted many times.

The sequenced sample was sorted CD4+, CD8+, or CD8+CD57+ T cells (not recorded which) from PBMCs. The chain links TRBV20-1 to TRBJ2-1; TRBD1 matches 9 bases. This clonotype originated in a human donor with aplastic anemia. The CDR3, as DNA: TGCAGTGCTACCTACGGACAGGGGTCAGACAATGAGCAGTTCTTC. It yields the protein CSATYGQGSDNEQFF.